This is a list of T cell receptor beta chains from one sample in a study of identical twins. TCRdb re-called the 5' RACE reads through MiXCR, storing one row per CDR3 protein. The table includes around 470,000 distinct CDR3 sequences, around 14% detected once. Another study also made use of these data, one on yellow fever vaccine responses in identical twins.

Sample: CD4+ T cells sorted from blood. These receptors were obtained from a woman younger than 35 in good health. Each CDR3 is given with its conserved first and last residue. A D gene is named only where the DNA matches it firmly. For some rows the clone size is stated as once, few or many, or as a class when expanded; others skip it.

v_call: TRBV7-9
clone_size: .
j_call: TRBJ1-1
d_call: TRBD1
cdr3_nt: TGTGCCAGCAGCTTAGAACCCCGGACAGGGAACACTGAAGCTTTCTTT
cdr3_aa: CASSLEPRTGNTEAFF

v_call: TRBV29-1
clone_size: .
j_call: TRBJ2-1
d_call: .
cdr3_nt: TGCAGCGTTGGGAACGGCAATGAGCAGTTCTTC
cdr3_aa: CSVGNGNEQFF

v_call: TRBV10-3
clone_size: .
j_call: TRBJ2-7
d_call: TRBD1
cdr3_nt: TGTGCCATCATGGACAGGTTACCCTCCTACGAGCAGTACTTC
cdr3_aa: CAIMDRLPSYEQYF

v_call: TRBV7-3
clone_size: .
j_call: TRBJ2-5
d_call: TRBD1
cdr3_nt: TGTGCCAGCAGTCCTACAGGGGGCTACGGAGAGACCCAGTACTTC
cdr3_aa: CASSPTGGYGETQYF

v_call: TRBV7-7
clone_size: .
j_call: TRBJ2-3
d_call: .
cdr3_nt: TGTGCTAGCAGCTTAGGGGGGGGGCCATCAGATACGCAGTATTTT
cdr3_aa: CASSLGGGPSDTQYF

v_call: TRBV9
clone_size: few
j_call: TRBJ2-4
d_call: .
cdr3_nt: TGTGCCAGCAGCGTAACGGTCGGGGGCAGGGATAACATTCAGTACTTC
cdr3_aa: CASSVTVGGRDNIQYF

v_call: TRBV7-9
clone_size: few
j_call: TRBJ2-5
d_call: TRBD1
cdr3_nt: TGTGCCAGCAGCACCGCCCGGACAGGGGGCATGGAGACCCAGTACTTC
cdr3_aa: CASSTARTGGMETQYF

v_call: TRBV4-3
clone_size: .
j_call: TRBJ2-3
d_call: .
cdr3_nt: TGCGCCAGCAGCCAAGATAGCGCTAAAGGAGGGGATACGCAGTATTTT
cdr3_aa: CASSQDSAKGGDTQYF

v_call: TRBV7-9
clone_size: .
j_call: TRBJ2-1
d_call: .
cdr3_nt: TGTGCCAGCAGCTATGGCGGAGGGCGGTACAATGAGCAGTTCTTC
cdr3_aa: CASSYGGGRYNEQFF

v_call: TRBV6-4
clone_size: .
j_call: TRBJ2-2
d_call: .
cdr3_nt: TGTGCCAGCGGGACTTCCACCGGGGAGCTGTTTTTT
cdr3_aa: CASGTSTGELFF

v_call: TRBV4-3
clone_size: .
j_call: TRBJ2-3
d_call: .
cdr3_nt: TGCGCCAGCAGCCAAGATAGTGTCGCAGATACGCAGTATTTT
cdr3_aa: CASSQDSVADTQYF

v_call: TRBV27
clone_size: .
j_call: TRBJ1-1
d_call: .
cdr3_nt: TGTGCCAGCAGTCCCCCGACAGGGAACACTGAAGCTTTCTTT
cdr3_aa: CASSPPTGNTEAFF

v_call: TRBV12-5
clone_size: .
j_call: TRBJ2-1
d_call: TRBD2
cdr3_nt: TGTGCTAGTGGTCCCGGGACTACCCAATACTACAATGAGCAGTTCTTC
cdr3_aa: CASGPGTTQYYNEQFF

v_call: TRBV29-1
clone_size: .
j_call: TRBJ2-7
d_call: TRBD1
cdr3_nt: TGCAGCTCCGGACAGGGCTACGAGCAGTACTTC
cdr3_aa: CSSGQGYEQYF

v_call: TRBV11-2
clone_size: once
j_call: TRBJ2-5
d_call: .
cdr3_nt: TGTGCCAGCAGCTTAGGACCCGACGGGACCCAGTACTTC
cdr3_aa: CASSLGPDGTQYF

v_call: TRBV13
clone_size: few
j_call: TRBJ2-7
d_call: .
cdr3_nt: TGTGCCAGCAGCTTAGAGCCGGGGAATCCTTACGAGCAGTACTTC
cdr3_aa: CASSLEPGNPYEQYF

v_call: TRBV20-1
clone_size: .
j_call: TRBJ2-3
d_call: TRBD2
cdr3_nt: TGCAGTGCTAGAGTCTTAGCGGGAGGTGGGACAGATACGCAGTATTTT
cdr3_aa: CSARVLAGGGTDTQYF

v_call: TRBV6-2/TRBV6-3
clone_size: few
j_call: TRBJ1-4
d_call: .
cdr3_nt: TGTGCCAGCAGCTTACCCGGGACCGGTAATGAAAAACTGTTTTTT
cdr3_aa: CASSLPGTGNEKLFF

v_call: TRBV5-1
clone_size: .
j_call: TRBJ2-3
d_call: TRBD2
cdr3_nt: TGCGCCAGCAGCTTGGCCGTTGGCGGGAGGGCCGGTACGCAGTATTTT
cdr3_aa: CASSLAVGGRAGTQYF

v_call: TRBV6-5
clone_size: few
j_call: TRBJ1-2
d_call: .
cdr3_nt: TGTGCCAGCAGTTCCTCAGAGACTTATGGCTACACCTTC
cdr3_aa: CASSSSETYGYTF

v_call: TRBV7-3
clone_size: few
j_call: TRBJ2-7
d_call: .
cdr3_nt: TGTGCCAGCAGCCCCAATGTGGGGCTGGGCGAGCAGTACTTC
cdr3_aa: CASSPNVGLGEQYF

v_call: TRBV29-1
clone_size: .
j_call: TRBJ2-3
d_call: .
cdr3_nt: TGCAGCGGCGGGCTAAGCGGAGATACGCAGTATTTT
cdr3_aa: CSGGLSGDTQYF

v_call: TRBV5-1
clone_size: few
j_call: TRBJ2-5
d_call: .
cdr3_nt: TGCGCCAGCAGCTTCGGACGCAGGTACCAAGAGACCCAGTACTTC
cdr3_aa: CASSFGRRYQETQYF

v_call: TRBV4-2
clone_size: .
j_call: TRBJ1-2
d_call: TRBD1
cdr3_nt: TGTGCCAGCAGCCAGGAAATGACAGGGGAGTATGGCTACACCTTC
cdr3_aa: CASSQEMTGEYGYTF

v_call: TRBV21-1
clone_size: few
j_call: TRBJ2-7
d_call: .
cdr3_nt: TGTGCCAGCAGCAAACCGGGACAGGGGGGCGAGCAGTACTTC
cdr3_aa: CASSKPGQGGEQYF

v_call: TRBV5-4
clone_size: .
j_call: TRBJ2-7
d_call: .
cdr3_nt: TGTGCCATCAGCCCCGGGACTGCCCTCTACGAGCAGTACTTC
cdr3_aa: CAISPGTALYEQYF

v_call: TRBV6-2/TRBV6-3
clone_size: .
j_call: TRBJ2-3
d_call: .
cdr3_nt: TGTGCCACCGCGGGGATTACAGATACGCAGTATTTT
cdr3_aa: CATAGITDTQYF

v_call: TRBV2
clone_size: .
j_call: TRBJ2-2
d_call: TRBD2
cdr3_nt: TGTGCCAGCAAAGAGCGGGGGGGTTTTACCGGGGAGCTGTTTTTT
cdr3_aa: CASKERGGFTGELFF

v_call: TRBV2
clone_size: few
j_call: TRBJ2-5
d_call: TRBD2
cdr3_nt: TGTGCCAGCAGTGCCGGGAGGCAACAAGAGACCCAGTACTTC
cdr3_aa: CASSAGRQQETQYF

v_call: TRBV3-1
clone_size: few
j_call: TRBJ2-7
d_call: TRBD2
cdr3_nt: TGTGCCAGCGCCCGGACTAGCGGGTCCTACGAGCAGTACTTC
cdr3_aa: CASARTSGSYEQYF

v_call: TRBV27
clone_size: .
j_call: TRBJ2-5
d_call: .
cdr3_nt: TGTGCCAGCAGGCTCCAGGGTCTAACAGAGACCCAGTACTTC
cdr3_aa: CASRLQGLTETQYF

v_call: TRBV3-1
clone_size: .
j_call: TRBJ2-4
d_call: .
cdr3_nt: TGTGCCAGCAGCGGCTCAGGGGCCGGAGCCAAAAACATTCAGTACTTC
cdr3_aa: CASSGSGAGAKNIQYF

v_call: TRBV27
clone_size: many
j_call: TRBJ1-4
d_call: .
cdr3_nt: TGTGCCAGCAGTTGGTCTTATAATGAAAAACTGTTTTTT
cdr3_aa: CASSWSYNEKLFF

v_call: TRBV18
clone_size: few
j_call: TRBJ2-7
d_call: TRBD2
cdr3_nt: TGTGCCAGCTCACCACCGACTAGCGGGGCCTCCTACGAGCAGTACTTC
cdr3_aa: CASSPPTSGASYEQYF

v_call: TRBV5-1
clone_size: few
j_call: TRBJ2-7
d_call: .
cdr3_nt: TGCGCCAGCAGCCTGGACAGCTTACCTTACGAGCAGTACTTC
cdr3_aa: CASSLDSLPYEQYF

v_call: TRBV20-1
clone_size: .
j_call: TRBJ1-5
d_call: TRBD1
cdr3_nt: TGCAGTGCTAGACGACCCGGACAGGGAGGTAATCAGCCCCAGCATTTT
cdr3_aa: CSARRPGQGGNQPQHF

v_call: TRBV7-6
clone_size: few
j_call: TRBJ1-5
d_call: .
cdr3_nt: TGTGCCATCCCGGAGGCAAATAAGAGCAATCAGCCCCAGCATTTT
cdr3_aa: CAIPEANKSNQPQHF

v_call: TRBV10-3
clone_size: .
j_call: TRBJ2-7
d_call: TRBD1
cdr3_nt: TGTGCCATCAGTGGCCGCGGGACAGGAGAATACGAGCAGTACTTC
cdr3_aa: CAISGRGTGEYEQYF

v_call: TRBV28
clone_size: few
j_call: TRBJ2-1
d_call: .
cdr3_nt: TGTGCCAGCAGTTTGGTAGCGCGGGAGCAGTTCTTC
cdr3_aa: CASSLVAREQFF

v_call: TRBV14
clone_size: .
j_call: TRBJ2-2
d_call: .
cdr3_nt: TGTGCCAGCAGCCAACGGGGCAGCGTCTCGGGCACCGGGGAGCTGTTTTTT
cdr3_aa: CASSQRGSVSGTGELFF